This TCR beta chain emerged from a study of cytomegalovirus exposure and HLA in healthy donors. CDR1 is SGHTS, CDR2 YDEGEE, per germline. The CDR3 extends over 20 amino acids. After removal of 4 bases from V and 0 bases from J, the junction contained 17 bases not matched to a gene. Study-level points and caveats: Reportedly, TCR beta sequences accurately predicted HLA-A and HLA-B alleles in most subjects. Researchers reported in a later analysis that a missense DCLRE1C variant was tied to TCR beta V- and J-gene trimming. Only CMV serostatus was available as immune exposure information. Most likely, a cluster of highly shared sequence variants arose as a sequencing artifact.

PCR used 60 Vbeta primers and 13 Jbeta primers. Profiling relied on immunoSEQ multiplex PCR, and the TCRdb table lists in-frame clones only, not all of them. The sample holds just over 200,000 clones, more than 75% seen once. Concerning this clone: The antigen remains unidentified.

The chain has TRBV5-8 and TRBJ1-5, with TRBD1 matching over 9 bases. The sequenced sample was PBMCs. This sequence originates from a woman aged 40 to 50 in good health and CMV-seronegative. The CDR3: CASSRTIGTGIVISNQPQHF. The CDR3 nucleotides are TGTGCCAGCAGCCGAACGATCGGGACAGGGATCGTAATTAGCAATCAGCCCCAGCATTTT.